The present entry profiles one T cell receptor (beta chain) with its context. Its antigen remains unidentified. A second about 7 to 12 cycle PCR used barcoded and J-beta primers. From the 5' RACE reads, TCRdb called clonotypes with MiXCR, one entry per CDR3 protein. Among 1,100,000 or so distinct CDR3 sequences listed, more than 40% were seen once. Germline V gives CDR1 MDHEN, CDR2 SYDVKM. Trimming took off 3 bases at V and 4 bases at J, with 13 bases between the two ends. CDR3 length: 16 residues. The data belong to a study of blood T cells in healthy people across ages. The study's findings and limits: Age showed a roughly linear inverse relationship with TCR beta diversity per million T cells.

Isolation yielded PBMCs, at least 6.5 million per sample, in every case. The sequence derives from a woman aged 60-70 years in good health. Material for sequencing was blood. This chain connects TRBV28 to TRBJ1-6; D not resolved. The CDR3 here is CASSFVGQTYNSPLHF. DNA for the CDR3: TGTGCCAGCAGTTTTGTGGGCCAAACTTATAATTCACCCCTCCACTTT. Complete variable domain (other parts from reference TRBV28 and TRBJ1-6): DVKVTQSSRYLVKRTGEKVFLECVQDMDHENMFWYRQDPGLGLRLIYFSYDVKMKEKGDIPEGYSVSREKKERFSLILESASTNQTSMYLCASSFVGQTYNSPLHFGNGTRLTVT.